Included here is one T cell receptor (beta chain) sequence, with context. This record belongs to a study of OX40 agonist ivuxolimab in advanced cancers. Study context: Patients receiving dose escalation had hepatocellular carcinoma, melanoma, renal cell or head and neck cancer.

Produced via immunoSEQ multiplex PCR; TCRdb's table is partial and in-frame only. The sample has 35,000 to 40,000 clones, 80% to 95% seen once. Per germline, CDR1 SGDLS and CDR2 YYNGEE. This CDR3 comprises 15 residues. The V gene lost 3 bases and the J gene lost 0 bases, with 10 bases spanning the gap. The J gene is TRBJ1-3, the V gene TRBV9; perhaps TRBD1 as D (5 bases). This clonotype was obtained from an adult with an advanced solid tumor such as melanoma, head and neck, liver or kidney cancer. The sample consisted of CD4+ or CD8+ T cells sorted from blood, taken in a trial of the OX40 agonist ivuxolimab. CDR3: CASSGGRGSGNTIYF. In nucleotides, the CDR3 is TGTGCCAGCAGCGGAGGAAGGGGCTCTGGAAACACCATATATTTT.